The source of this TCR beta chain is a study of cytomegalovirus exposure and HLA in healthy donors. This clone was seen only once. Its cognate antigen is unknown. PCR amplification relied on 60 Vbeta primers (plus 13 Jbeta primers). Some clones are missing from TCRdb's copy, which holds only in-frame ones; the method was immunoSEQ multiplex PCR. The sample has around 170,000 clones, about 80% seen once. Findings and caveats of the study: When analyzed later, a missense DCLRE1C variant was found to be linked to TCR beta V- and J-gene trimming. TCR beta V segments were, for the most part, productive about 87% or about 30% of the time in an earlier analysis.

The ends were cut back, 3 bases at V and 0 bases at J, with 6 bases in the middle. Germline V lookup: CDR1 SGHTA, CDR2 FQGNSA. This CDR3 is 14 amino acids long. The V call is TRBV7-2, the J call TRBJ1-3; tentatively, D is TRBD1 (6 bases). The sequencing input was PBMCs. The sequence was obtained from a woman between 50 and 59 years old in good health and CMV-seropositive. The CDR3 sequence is CASSLDSSGNTIYF. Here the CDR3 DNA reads TGTGCCAGCAGCTTGGACAGCTCTGGAAACACCATATATTTT.